What follows are 18 T cell receptor beta chains derived from one specimen sequenced in a study of T cell repertoires in cytomegalovirus infection (dated by TCRdb to about 2019). Reads for this sample came from an Illumina HiSeq 1500. TCRdb reanalyzed the raw reads on its own, using fastp at Q25 for trimming and MiXCR for clone calling, and kept in-frame beta chains. Under each unique CDR3 protein, matching rows form one entry showing the most common genes and DNA. For this sample there are about 7,500 distinct CDR3 sequences; 55% appear just once. Clones ranked in the top ten supply 73% of the sample. What these receptors recognize is not known. The source material was PBMCs, sequenced either directly or after in vitro stimulation (not recorded which). These receptors all stem from a human donor in good health (CMV status not recorded). Some clones in this sample may be carry-over from other donors' samples.

Worth noting for this clonotype: The conserved phenylalanine or tryptophan is not found at the CDR3 terminus, so this likely reflects a read error. This CDR3 reads CASSLRGESSYKEQFR. The CDR3 DNA sequence: TGTGCCAGCAGCTTACGCGGCGAGAGCTCCTACAAGGAGCAGTTCCGC. V usage is TRBV7-9 and J usage is TRBJ2-1; unclear D gene. This CDR3 has 16 amino acids. The V gene's germline CDR1 is SEHNR and CDR2 FQNEAQ (reference sequence).

The genes are TRBV7-6 and TRBJ2-2, with 7 bases fitting TRBD2. V was pared by 0 bases and J by 7 bases, with 11 bases of the junction left unmatched. CDR3 length: 17 amino acids. CDR1 is SGHVS and CDR2 is FNYEAQ in the germline V gene. The CDR3, as DNA: TGTGCCAGCAGCTTAGCGAGCGGGATCAGGAATATCGGGGAGCTGTTTTTT. It is translated as CASSLASGIRNIGELFF.

This clonotype appeared a few times. The chain carries TRBV6-2 or TRBV6-3 and TRBJ1-1; D gene unclear. Trimming took off 6 bases at V and 0 bases at J, with 11 bases between the two ends. The CDR3 contains 14 residues. Germline-derived CDR1 and CDR2 are MNHEY and SVGEGT. The CDR3 sequence: CASRHTPVNTEAFF. The CDR3 DNA reads as TGTGCCAGCAGGCATACACCGGTGAACACTGAAGCTTTCTTT.

This chain uses TRBV7-8 with TRBJ2-3; D is unclear. The V and J ends lost 1 base and 1 base respectively, with 9 bases between them. The CDR3 extends over 15 amino acids. Looked up from germline, CDR1 is SGHVS and CDR2 is FQNEAQ. The CDR3 bases are TGTGCCAGCAGCTTAGGGGTTCAAGGCACAGATACGCAGTATTTT. Protein product: CASSLGVQGTDTQYF.

The chain joins TRBV9 to TRBJ1-1; no firm D call. In germline, CDR1 is SGDLS, CDR2 YYNGEE. The CDR3 extends over 16 amino acids. V shed 0 bases and J shed 3 bases, with 15 bases lying between them. Here the CDR3 DNA reads TGTGCCAGCAGCGTAGCGTCACAGCCTATATACACTGAAGCTTTCTTT. It encodes CASSVASQPIYTEAFF. Together with reference TRBV9 and TRBJ1-1, the CDR3 gives the full variable domain: DSGVTQTPKHLITATGQRVTLRCSPRSGDLSVYWYQQSLDQGLQFLIQYYNGEERAKGNILERFSAQQFPDLHSELNLSSLELGDSALYFCASSVASQPIYTEAFFGQGTRLTVV.

The chain recombines TRBV20-1 with TRBJ2-5; TRBD1 agrees at 7 bases. J gave up 0 bases and V 6 bases, and 4 bases lay outside the gene matches. The CDR3 totals 13 residues. Per the germline V gene, CDR1 is DFQATT and CDR2 is SNEGSKA (reference sequence). The CDR3, as DNA: TGCAGTGCAAGACAGGGAAACCAAGAGACCCAGTACTTC. Translation: CSARQGNQETQYF.

This chain links TRBV7-9 with TRBJ2-1; a possible D gene is TRBD2 (5 bases). Germline CDR1 is SEHNR and CDR2 is FQNEAQ (reference sequence). The V and J ends lost 5 bases and 7 bases respectively, with 24 bases between them. The CDR3 length is 17 residues. The CDR3 nucleotides read TGTGCCAGCAGCCCACCCCTAAGCGGCAACCTTTGGAATGAGCAGTTCTTC. Its protein is CASSPPLSGNLWNEQFF.

With respect to this clonotype: As the CDR3 is not closed by the conserved phenylalanine or tryptophan, this likely results from a read error. The chain carries TRBV10-2 and TRBJ2-1; possible D gene TRBD1, 5 bases. The germline gives CDR1 WSHSY, CDR2 SAAADI. With 1 base removed from V and 9 bases from J, the gap between germline ends came to 7 bases. The CDR3 sequence is 12 residues long. The chain's CDR3 is CASSEWGTEQFL. The CDR3 DNA follows: TGCGCCAGCAGTGAGTGGGGCACTGAGCAGTTCTTA.

This clonotype was counted between two and nine times. The junction shows a germline mismatch at one end, possibly a read error. The chain combines TRBV7-9 with TRBJ2-1; TRBD1 agrees at 7 bases. The CDR3 is 15 residues long. Germline CDR1 SEHNR, CDR2 FQNEAQ (reference sequence). The CDR3 DNA reads TGTGCCAGCAGCATTGGGACAGTTATTTACAATGATCAGTTCTTC. Protein product: CASSIGTVIYNDQFF.

This clonotype was seen more than once but under ten times. Germline is not matched at one junction end, which may reflect a read error. This chain connects TRBV7-9 to TRBJ2-1, with D hard to call. From germline, CDR1 is SEHNR and CDR2 FQNEAQ (reference sequence). The CDR3 runs 16 residues. The CDR3 DNA reads as TGTGCCCTCAGCTTGTTTGGAATATCCACCTACAATGAGCAGTTATTC. Translating it yields CALSLFGISTYNEQLF.

This clonotype was seen a few times. Compared with germline, one end of the junction differs, possibly owing to a read error. The chain is built from TRBV27 and TRBJ1-5, with D possibly matching TRBD1 (5 bases). Germline CDR1 MNHEY, CDR2 SMNVEV (reference sequence). This CDR3 is built from 13 residues. CDR3 coding DNA: TGTGACAGCAGGGCAGGGTCTGGGCAGCCCCAGCAGTTT. Translation gives CDSRAGSGQPQQF.

This clonotype was observed a handful of times. No conserved phenylalanine or tryptophan ends this CDR3, so it is likely a read error. The DNA is left out, because the CDR3 cannot be placed on it with certainty; the CDR3 is given as TCRdb lists it. The gene calls are TRBV27 and TRBJ1-5; the tabulated D call, TRBD1, remains unverified against the DNA. Counting both end residues, the CDR3 totals 13 amino acids. Germline values: CDR1 MNHEY, CDR2 SMNVEV (reference sequence). The CDR3 reads CASSAGSGPPQPC.

The gene calls are TRBV14 and TRBJ2-5; D might be TRBD1 or TRBD2, each matching 5 bases. The CDR3 has 17 residues. Trimming left V 1 base short and J 6 bases short, with 21 bases between. Germline V gene lookup returns CDR1 SGHDN and CDR2 FVKESK. CDR3 nucleotides: TGTGCCAGCAGCCAAGGGACCGGGACCAGAAATCTAAAGACCCAGTACTTC. Encoded protein: CASSQGTGTRNLKTQYF.

The chain couples TRBV20-1 to TRBJ1-2; weak D call: TRBD1 (5 bases). The germline gives CDR1 DFQATT, CDR2 SNEGSKA (reference sequence). There are 12 residues in the CDR3. Trimming pared 6 bases from V and 4 bases from J, leaving 12 bases between. The CDR3 DNA reads as TGCAGTGCCCCGGACACCGTCTATGGCTACACCTTC. This sequence encodes CSAPDTVYGYTF.

This clonotype was observed a few times. J is TRBJ2-7 and V is TRBV7-4, with TRBD1 as a possible D gene (6 bases). The ends were cut back, 6 bases at V and 4 bases at J, with 19 bases in the middle. CDR1 and CDR2 from the germline V gene are SGHVT and SQSDAQ. The CDR3 extends over 15 amino acids. For the CDR3, the DNA is TGTGCCAGCAGACCCCGAGACAGGTGGGATTACGAGCAGTACTTC. Amino acid sequence: CASRPRDRWDYEQYF.

The chain employs TRBV7-6 and TRBJ2-2; the D is unclear. CDR3 size: 16 residues. Trimming removed 2 bases from V and 6 bases from J, with 16 bases in between. The germline gives CDR1 SGHVS, CDR2 FNYEAQ. The CDR3 sequence: CASSLSPQQNPGELFF. DNA for the CDR3: TGTGCCAGCAGCTTAAGTCCCCAGCAGAATCCCGGGGAGCTGTTTTTT.

J is TRBJ1-6 and V is TRBV11-2; D is possibly TRBD1 (5 bases). V was shortened by 3 bases and J by 8 bases, with 17 bases between the two germline ends. Germline-derived CDR1 and CDR2 are SGHAT and FQNNGV. This CDR3 has 16 residues. The CDR3 is CASSFSPGRGDSPLHF. The CDR3 nucleotides read TGTGCCAGCAGCTTTTCCCCGGGACGGGGGGATTCACCCCTCCACTTT.

Points on this clonotype: The CDR3 does not close with the conserved phenylalanine or tryptophan, likely indicating a read error. J is TRBJ2-1 and V is TRBV7-6; TRBD2 aligns across 9 bases. This CDR3 has 15 residues. Germline assignment: CDR1 SGHVS and CDR2 FNYEAQ. The chain's CDR3 is CASSLQRGVYKEQFS. DNA of the CDR3: TGTGCCAGCAGCTTACAGCGGGGGGTCTACAAGGAGCAGTTCTCC.